This T cell receptor (beta chain) was obtained from a study of blood T cell repertoires in COVID-19. As processed by the authors: Researchers report that nucleated cell counts were estimated from reference gene primer amplification. Profiled with immunoSEQ multiplex PCR; TCRdb holds only in-frame clones, not every one. The DNA gave D and trimming, while V, J and clone size come from that table. The table shows tens of thousands of clones, with roughly 80% occurring only once. This CDR3 comprises 15 residues. The V gene lost 0 bases and the J gene lost 1 base, with 9 bases spanning the gap. Germline V gene data show CDR1 as MNHEY and CDR2 as SMNVEV (reference sequence).

This chain connects TRBV27 to TRBJ1-2; D gene unclear. The sequencing sample was made of peripheral blood. This clonotype was sampled from a woman of 80 years or more with acute or convalescent COVID-19. CDR3 in amino acids: CASSLSYNNNYGYTF. The CDR3 nucleotides read TGTGCCAGCAGTTTATCGTACAATAATAACTATGGCTACACCTTC.